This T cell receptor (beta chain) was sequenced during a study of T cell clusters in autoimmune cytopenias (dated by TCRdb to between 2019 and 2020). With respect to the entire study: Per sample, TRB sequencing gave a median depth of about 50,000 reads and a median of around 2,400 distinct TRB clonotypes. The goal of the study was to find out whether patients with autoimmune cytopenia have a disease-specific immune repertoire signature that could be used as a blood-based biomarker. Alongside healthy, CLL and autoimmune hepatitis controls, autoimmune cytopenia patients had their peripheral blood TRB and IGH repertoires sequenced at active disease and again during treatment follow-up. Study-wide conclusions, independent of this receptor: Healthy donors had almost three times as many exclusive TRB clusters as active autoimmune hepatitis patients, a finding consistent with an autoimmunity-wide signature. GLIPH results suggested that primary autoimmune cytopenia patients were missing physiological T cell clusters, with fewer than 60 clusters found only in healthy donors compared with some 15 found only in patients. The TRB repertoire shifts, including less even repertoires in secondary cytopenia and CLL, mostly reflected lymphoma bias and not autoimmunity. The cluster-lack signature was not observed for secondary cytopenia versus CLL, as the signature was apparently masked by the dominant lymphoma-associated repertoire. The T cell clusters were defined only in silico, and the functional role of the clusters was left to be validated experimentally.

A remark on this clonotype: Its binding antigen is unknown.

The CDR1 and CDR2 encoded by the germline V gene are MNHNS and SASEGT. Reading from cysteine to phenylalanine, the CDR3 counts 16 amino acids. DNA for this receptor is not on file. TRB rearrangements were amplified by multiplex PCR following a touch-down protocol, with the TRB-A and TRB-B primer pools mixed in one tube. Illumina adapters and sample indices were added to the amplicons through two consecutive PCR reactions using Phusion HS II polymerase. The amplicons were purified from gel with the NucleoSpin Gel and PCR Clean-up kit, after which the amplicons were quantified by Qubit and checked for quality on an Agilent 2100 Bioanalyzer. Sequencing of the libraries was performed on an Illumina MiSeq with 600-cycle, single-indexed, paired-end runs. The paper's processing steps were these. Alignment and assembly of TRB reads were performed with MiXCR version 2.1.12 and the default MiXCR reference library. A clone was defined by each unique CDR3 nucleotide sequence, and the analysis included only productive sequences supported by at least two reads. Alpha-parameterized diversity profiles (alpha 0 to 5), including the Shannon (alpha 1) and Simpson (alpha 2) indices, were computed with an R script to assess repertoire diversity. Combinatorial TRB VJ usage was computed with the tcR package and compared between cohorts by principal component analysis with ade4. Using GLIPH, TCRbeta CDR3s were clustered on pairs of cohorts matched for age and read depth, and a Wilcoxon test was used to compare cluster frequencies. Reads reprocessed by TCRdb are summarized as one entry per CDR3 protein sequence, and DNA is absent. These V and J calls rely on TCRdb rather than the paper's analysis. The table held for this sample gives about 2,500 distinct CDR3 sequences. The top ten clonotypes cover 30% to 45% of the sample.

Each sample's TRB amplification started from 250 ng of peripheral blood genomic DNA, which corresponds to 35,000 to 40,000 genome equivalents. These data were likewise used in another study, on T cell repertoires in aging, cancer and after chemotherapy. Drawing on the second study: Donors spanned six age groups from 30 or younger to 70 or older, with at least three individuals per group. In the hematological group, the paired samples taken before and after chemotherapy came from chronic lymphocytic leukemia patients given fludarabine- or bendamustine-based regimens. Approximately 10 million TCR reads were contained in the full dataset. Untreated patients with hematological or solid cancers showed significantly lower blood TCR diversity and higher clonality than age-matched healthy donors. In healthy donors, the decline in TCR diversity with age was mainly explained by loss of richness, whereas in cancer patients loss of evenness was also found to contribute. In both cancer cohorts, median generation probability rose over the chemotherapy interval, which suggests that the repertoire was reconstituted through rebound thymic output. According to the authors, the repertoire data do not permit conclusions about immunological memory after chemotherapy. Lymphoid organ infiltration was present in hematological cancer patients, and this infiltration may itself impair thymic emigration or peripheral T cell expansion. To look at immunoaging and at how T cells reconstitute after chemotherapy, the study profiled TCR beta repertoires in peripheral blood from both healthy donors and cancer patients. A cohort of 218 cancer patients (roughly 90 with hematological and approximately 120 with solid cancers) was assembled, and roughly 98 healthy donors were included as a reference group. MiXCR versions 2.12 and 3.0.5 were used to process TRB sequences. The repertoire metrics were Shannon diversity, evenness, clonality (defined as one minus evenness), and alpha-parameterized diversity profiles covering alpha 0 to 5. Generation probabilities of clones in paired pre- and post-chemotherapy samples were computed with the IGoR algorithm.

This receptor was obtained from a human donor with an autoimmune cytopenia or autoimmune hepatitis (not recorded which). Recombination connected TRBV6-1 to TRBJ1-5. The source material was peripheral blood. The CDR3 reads CASSESESEGSQPQHF.